Below are 15 T cell receptor beta chains sequenced from a single sample in a study of blood T cell repertoires in COVID-19. Sequencing used immunoSEQ multiplex PCR; TCRdb keeps in-frame clones, though not all of them. The table has about 91,000 clones, about three quarters seen once. Source material: peripheral blood. These receptors originate from a man aged 65 to 85 with acute or convalescent COVID-19.

The chain links TRBV5-5 to TRBJ1-5; 9 bases are shared with TRBD1. V gave up 3 bases and J gave up 6 bases; unmatched junction bases: 4. The CDR3 runs 14 residues. In germline, CDR1 is SGHKS, CDR2 YYEKEE (reference sequence). CDR3 protein: CASSSGTGPQPQHF. CDR3 coding DNA: TGTGCCAGCAGCTCCGGGACAGGGCCTCAGCCCCAGCATTTT. Based on the CDR3 plus reference TRBV5-5 and TRBJ1-5, the full variable domain is DAGVTQSPTHLIKTRGQQVTLRCSPISGHKSVSWYQQVLGQGPQFIFQYYEKEERGRGNFPDRFSARQFPNYSSELNVNALLLGDSALYLCASSSGTGPQPQHFGDGTRLSIL.

V gene TRBV19 combines with J gene TRBJ2-2, with D unresolved. The length of the CDR3 is 15 residues. Per the germline V gene, CDR1 is LNHDA and CDR2 is SQIVND (reference sequence). The ends were cut back, 2 bases at V and 0 bases at J, with 7 bases in the middle. CDR3 loop: CASSIIVSNTGELFF. The CDR3 bases are TGTGCCAGTAGTATAATTGTCTCGAACACCGGGGAGCTGTTTTTT.

V and J are TRBV10-2 and TRBJ2-7; 7 bases fit TRBD1. The V segment lost 4 bases and the J segment 2 bases; nucleotides outside the gene matches: 8. Per the germline V gene, CDR1 is WSHSY and CDR2 is SAAADI. The CDR3 extends over 15 amino acids. CDR3 DNA sequence: TGCGCCAGCAGTGGTCGGGACAGATTTCCCTACGAGCAGTACTTC. It translates to CASSGRDRFPYEQYF.

This sequence joins TRBV6-6 and TRBJ1-4; D possibly corresponds to TRBD1 (6 bases). In germline, CDR1 is MNHNY, CDR2 SVGAGI (reference sequence). The CDR3 contains 14 residues. The V end lost 7 bases, the J end lost 7 bases, and 16 bases lay between the germline ends. The CDR3 reads CASTNEQGLEKLFF. The DNA of the CDR3 is TGTGCCAGCACGAACGAACAGGGCCTTGAAAAACTGTTTTTT.

The chain has TRBV12-3 or TRBV12-4 and TRBJ1-1; D unclear. CDR3 length: 13 residues. The V end was cut by 7 bases, the J end by 2 bases, with 11 bases between. CDR3 coding DNA: TGTGCCAGCACCCCGTTGGGCAACACTGAAGCTTTCTTT. Its translation: CASTPLGNTEAFF.

This clone was seen just once. The chain couples TRBV24-1 to TRBJ1-1; 8 bases fit TRBD1. Germline assignment: CDR1 KGHDR and CDR2 SFDVKD. The CDR3 totals 14 residues. With 5 bases clipped from V and 7 bases from J, the junction kept 8 bases outside the gene matches. The CDR3 spells CATSGQGPEGEAFF. The CDR3, as DNA: TGTGCCACCAGTGGACAGGGGCCCGAGGGTGAAGCTTTCTTT.

The chain joins TRBV29-1 to TRBJ1-3, with D possibly TRBD1 on 5 matching bases. The V end was cut by 4 bases, the J end by 0 bases, with 7 bases between. Germline lookup yields CDR1 SQVTM and CDR2 ANQGSEA. The CDR3 has 13 amino acids. CDR3 DNA: TGCAGCGTTGTCACAGGCTCTGGAAACACCATATATTTT. Translating gives CSVVTGSGNTIYF.

The chain has TRBV6-5 and TRBJ1-5, with 8 bases matching TRBD1. Looked up from germline, CDR1 is MNHEY and CDR2 is SVGAGI. This CDR3 has 15 residues. The ends lost 5 bases at V and 6 bases at J; junction bases unmatched: 9. The CDR3 here is CASSPTGGRGQPQHF. The CDR3 DNA reads TGTGCCAGCAGTCCAACAGGGGGTAGGGGTCAGCCCCAGCATTTT.

This rearrangement joins TRBV5-4 to TRBJ1-6, with a tentative D call TRBD1 (6 bases). There are 16 residues in the CDR3. CDR1 and CDR2 (germline): SGHNT, YYREEE (reference sequence). Trimming shortened V by 4 bases and J by 9 bases, and 20 bases separated the two germline ends. The CDR3 spells CASSTRTAQGASPLHF. CDR3 sequence (DNA): TGTGCCAGCAGCACCCGGACAGCCCAAGGGGCTTCACCCCTCCACTTT.

This clone was recorded only once. The rearrangement joins TRBV3-1 (or the pseudogene TRBV3-2) to TRBJ1-2; 8 nucleotides line up with TRBD1. J lost 8 bases, V lost 0 bases, and 2 bases had no gene match. Germline lookup yields CDR1 LGHDT and CDR2 YNNKEL (reference sequence). The CDR3 consists of 13 residues. The CDR3 DNA reads as TGTGCCAGCAGCCAAGACCGGACAGGGGGCTACACCTTC. Protein: CASSQDRTGGYTF.

The chain links TRBV3-1 (or the pseudogene TRBV3-2) to TRBJ1-2; D gene uncertain. The CDR3 is made up of 13 amino acids. The V end lost 8 bases, the J end lost 2 bases, and 12 bases lay between the germline ends. Looked up from germline, CDR1 is LGHDT and CDR2 is YNNKEL (reference sequence). CDR3 nucleotides: TGTGCCAGCGGCCCTGGCCGAAACTATGGCTACACCTTC. It is translated as CASGPGRNYGYTF.

This clone was seen once. The gene calls are TRBV7-9 and TRBJ2-3, with D perhaps TRBD2 (6 bases). V shed 5 bases and J shed 4 bases, with 22 bases lying between them. Germline lookup yields CDR1 SEHNR and CDR2 FQNEAQ (reference sequence). The CDR3 is 17 residues long. This CDR3 reads CASSPTRDREIADTQYF. The CDR3 DNA reads TGTGCCAGCAGCCCGACCCGGGACCGGGAGATAGCAGATACGCAGTATTTT. The full variable domain, rest sourced from reference TRBV7-9 and TRBJ2-3, is DTGVSQNPRHKITKRGQNVTFRCDPISEHNRLYWYRQTLGQGPEFLTYFQNEAQLEKSRLLSDRFSAERPKGSFSTLEIQRTEQGDSAMYLCASSPTRDREIADTQYFGPGTRLTVL.

This clone occurred a few times. V is TRBV27 and J is TRBJ1-2, with 10 bases fitting TRBD1. This CDR3 is built from 15 residues. The ends lost 5 bases at V and 4 bases at J; junction bases unmatched: 7. Germline V gene lookup returns CDR1 MNHEY and CDR2 SMNVEV (reference sequence). The DNA for the CDR3 is TGTGCCAGCAGTCCGGGACAGGGGTACATCTATGGCTACACCTTC. As protein: CASSPGQGYIYGYTF.

The chain carries TRBV6-1 and TRBJ1-1; TRBD1 is a possible D gene (6 bases). From germline, CDR1 is MNHNS and CDR2 SASEGT. CDR3 length: 14 amino acids. Trimming pared 3 bases from V and 3 bases from J, leaving 11 bases between. The CDR3 sequence: CASSDRGRYTEAFF. The CDR3 region has the DNA TGTGCCAGCAGTGACAGGGGTAGGTACACTGAAGCTTTCTTT.

The chain links TRBV30 to TRBJ1-3; TRBD1 might be the D (5 bases). CDR1 and CDR2 from the germline V gene are GTSNPN and SVGIG (reference sequence). V was shortened by 8 bases and J by 0 bases, with 14 bases between the two germline ends. CDR3 length: 14 amino acids. In nucleotides, the CDR3 is TGTGCCCTCGCGGGGGAGCCCTCTGGAAACACCATATATTTT. Protein sequence: CALAGEPSGNTIYF.